This section outlines one TCR beta chain sequence together with its context. What this receptor recognizes is not known. No clone much larger than this one lies a single base away; base qualities are absent. Its CDR3 holds 14 amino acids, cysteine through phenylalanine. Only the CDR3 part of the read is kept: 42 bases, read in frame from the first base. V is clipped by 6 bases and J by 4 bases, and the sequence between their germline boundaries is 18 bases long. In the germline V gene (reference sequence), CDR1 corresponds to DFQATT and CDR2 to SNEGSKA. The instrument given in TCRdb is Illumina HiSeq 2500. TCR beta libraries were prepared by quantitative 5'-RACE with molecular barcodes. As for the authors' bioinformatics: A new computational method based on a probabilistic model of VDJ rearrangement was used to identify disease-linked TCR variants. The public sequencing data were trimmed at Q25 with fastp and processed into clonotypes with MiXCR by TCRdb, which kept only in-frame beta chains. Rows are unified per CDR3 protein, each entry keeping the most common DNA and genes. These V and J calls originate from TCRdb's pipeline instead of the authors' own analysis. For this sample the table gives some 250,000 distinct CDR3 sequences, of which approximately 24% were detected only once. The top ten constitute 0.5% to 0.75% of the sample.

The data are from a study of CD8 T cells in ankylosing spondylitis (dated by TCRdb to 2017 to 2019). Some background on the complete study: T cell receptor beta repertoires were profiled in healthy donors and ankylosing spondylitis patients so that disease-linked TCR variants could be found. The full study cohort was made up of roughly 25 ankylosing spondylitis patients and some 100 healthy donors. Peripheral blood was sampled, and synovial fluid was also collected from ankylosing spondylitis patients. Points the paper makes about the study in general: A TCR beta motif made up of under ten highly homologous amino acid variants appeared to be characteristic of blood from ankylosing spondylitis patients. In peripheral blood, the disease-linked clones were found at relatively low frequencies and had a CD8+ phenotype. Some motif variants had previously been reported in the synovial fluid and blood of reactive arthritis patients, which suggests shared mechanisms of disease initiation. The disease-linked clones were reported as significantly enriched in matched synovial fluid samples from ankylosing spondylitis patients.

The receptor's source is a male donor with ankylosing spondylitis or in good health (not recorded which). Sequencing was done on a sample of blood, either unsorted or a sorted T cell fraction (not recorded which). Recombination connected TRBV20-1 to TRBJ2-5; TRBD2 might be the D gene, on 7 matching bases. CDR3 region: CSAPEAGARETQYF. The sequenced DNA: TGCAGTGCCCCTGAGGCGGGGGCTCGAGAGACCCAGTACTTC.